This T cell receptor (beta chain) came from a study of T-cell memory formation after mild COVID-19. Study context: TCR clusters largely stayed donor specific.

Study observations and caveats: Certain responding clones were present in pre-infection memory, suggesting participation of cross-reactive memory. Contracting clones from day 15 to 85 showed balanced CD4/CD8; later expanders favored CD4+.

With respect to this clonotype: As yet, its antigen is unknown.

The germline V gene encodes CDR1 MNHNY and CDR2 SVGAGI (reference sequence). J lost 4 bases, V lost 4 bases, and 6 bases had no gene match. CDR3 length: 15 amino acids. From the 5' RACE reads, TCRdb called clonotypes with MiXCR, one entry per CDR3 protein. The sample lists a few hundred thousand distinct CDR3 sequences; less than 20% were seen once. The TCR was taken from a man between 18 and 29 years old who had mild COVID-19 (a few samples of this study predate the infection). Cell type and time point are not known. Material for sequencing was PBMCs or a T cell subset sorted from them (not recorded which). The chain recombines TRBV6-6 with TRBJ2-5; 10 nucleotides line up with TRBD1. The CDR3 is CASSLTGTGVETQYF. The DNA for the CDR3 is TGTGCCAGCAGTTTGACCGGGACAGGGGTAGAGACCCAGTACTTC.